This T cell receptor beta chain was identified in a study of T cell changes during pregnancy in multiple sclerosis. Profiled with immunoSEQ multiplex PCR; TCRdb holds only in-frame clones, not every one. The sample records 30,000 to 45,000 clones, around 92% being singletons. The material sequenced was PBMCs (not recorded whether the cells were cultured). This clonotype was sampled from a female donor with multiple sclerosis, enrolled in a pregnancy study.

The CDR3 DNA sequence: TGTGCCAGCAGCGCCCCGGACAGGGGGAAAGCTTTCTTT. It codes for CASSAPDRGKAFF. This chain links TRBV9 with TRBJ1-1, with 10 bases fitting TRBD1. Germline-derived CDR1 and CDR2 are SGDLS and YYNGEE. This CDR3 region has 13 residues. V trimming: 3 bases; J trimming: 9 bases; junction bases outside the gene matches: 5.